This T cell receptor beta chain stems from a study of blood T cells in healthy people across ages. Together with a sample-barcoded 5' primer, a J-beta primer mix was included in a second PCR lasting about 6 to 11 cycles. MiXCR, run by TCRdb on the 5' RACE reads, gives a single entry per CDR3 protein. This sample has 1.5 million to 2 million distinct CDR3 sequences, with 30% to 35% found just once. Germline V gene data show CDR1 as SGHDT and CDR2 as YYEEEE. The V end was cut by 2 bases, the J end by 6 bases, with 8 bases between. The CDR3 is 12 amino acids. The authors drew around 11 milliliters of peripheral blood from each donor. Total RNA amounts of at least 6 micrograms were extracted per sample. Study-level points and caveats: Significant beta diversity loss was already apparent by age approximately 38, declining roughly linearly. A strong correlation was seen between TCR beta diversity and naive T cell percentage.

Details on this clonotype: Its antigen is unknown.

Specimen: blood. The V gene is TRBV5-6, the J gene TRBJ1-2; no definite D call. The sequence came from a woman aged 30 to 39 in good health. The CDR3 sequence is CASSFDQDGYTF. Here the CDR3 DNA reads TGTGCCAGCAGCTTCGATCAGGATGGCTACACCTTC.